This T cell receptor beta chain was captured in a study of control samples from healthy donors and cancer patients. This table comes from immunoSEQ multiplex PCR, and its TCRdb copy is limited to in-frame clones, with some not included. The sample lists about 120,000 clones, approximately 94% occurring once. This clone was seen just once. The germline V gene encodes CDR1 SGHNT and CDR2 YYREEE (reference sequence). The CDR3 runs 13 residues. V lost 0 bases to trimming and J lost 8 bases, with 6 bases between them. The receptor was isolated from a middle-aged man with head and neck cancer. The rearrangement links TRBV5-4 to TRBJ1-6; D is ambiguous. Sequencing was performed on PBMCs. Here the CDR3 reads CASSLVRDSPLHF. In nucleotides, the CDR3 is TGTGCCAGCAGCTTGGTCCGGGATTCACCCCTCCACTTT. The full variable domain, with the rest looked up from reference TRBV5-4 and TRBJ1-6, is ETGVTQSPTHLIKTRGQQVTLRCSSQSGHNTVSWYQQALGQGPQFIFQYYREEENGRGNFPPRFSGLQFPNYSSELNVNALELDDSALYLCASSLVRDSPLHFGNGTRLTVT.